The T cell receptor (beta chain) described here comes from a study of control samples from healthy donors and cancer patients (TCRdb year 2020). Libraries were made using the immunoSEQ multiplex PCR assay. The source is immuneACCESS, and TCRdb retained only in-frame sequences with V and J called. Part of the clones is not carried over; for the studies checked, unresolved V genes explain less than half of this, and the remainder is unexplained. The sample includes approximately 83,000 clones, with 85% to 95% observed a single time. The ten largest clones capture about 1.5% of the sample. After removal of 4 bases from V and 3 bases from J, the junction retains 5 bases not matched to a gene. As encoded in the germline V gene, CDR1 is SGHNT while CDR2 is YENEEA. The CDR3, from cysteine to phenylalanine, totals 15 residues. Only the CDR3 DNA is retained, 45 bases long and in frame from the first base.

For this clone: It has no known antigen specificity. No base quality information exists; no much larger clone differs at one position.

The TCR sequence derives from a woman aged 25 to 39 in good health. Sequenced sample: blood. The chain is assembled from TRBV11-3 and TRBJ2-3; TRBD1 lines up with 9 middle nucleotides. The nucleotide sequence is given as TGTGCCAGCAGCTCAGGGGGACAGGGAACAGATACGCAGTATTTT. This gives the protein CASSSGGQGTDTQYF.